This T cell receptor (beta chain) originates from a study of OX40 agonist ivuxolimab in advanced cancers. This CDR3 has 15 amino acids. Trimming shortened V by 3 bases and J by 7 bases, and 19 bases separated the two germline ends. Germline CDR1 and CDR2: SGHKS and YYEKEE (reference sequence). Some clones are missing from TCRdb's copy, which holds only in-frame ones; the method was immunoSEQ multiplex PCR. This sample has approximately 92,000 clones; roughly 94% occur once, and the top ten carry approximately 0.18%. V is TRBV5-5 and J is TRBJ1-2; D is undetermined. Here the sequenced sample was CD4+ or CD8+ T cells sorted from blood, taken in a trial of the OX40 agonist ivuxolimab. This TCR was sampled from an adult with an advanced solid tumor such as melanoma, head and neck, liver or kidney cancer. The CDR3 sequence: CASSWGDRDNPGYTF. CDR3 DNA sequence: TGTGCCAGCAGCTGGGGAGATCGAGACAATCCTGGCTACACCTTC.